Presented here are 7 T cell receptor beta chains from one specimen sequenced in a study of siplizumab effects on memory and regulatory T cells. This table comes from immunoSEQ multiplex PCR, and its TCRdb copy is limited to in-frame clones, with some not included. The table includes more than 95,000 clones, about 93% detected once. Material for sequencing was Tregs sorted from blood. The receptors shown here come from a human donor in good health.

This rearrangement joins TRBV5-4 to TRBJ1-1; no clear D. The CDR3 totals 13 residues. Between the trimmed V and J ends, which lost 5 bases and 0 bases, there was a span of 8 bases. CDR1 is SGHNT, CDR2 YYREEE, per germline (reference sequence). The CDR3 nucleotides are TGTGCCAGCAGTTTTACACTGAACACTGAAGCTTTCTTT. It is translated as CASSFTLNTEAFF.

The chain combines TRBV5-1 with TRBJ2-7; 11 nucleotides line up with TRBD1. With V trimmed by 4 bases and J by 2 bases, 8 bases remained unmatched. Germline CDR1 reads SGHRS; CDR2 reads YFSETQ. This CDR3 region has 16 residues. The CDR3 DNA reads TGCGCCAGCAGCCCCCTGGACAGGGGGCTTGCCTACGAGCAGTACTTC. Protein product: CASSPLDRGLAYEQYF.

CDR3 DNA sequence: TGTGCCAGCAGCCGAGGACTAGTACCCCAGTTCTTC. Encoded protein: CASSRGLVPQFF. V is TRBV5-8 and J is TRBJ2-1; 7 nucleotides agree with TRBD2. Germline loops: CDR1 SGHTS, CDR2 YDEGEE. V lost 4 bases and J lost 13; bases outside the gene matches: 8. The CDR3 totals 12 residues. The full variable domain, its missing parts supplied by reference TRBV5-8 and TRBJ2-1, is EAGVTQSPTHLIKTRGQQATLRCSPISGHTSVYWYQQALGLGLQFLLWYDEGEERNRGNFPPRFSGRQFPNYSSELNVNALELEDSALYLCASSRGLVPQFFGPGTRLTVL.

CDR3 nucleotide sequence: TGTGCCAGCAGGGGCGGGGGATTCACAGATACGCAGTATTTT. Translation gives CASRGGGFTDTQYF. V gene TRBV2 combines with J gene TRBJ2-3; TRBD2 matches 7 bases. J was trimmed by 2 bases and V by 6 bases; bases with no gene match: 5. Germline V CDR1 and CDR2: SNHLY, FYNNEI. There are 14 residues in the CDR3.

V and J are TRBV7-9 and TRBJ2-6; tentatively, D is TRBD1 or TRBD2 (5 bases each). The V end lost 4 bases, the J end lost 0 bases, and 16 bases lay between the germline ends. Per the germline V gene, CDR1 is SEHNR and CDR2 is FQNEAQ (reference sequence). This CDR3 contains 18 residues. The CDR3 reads CASSYAGTANSGANVLTF. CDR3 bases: TGTGCCAGCAGCTACGCCGGGACGGCCAACTCTGGGGCCAACGTCCTGACTTTC.

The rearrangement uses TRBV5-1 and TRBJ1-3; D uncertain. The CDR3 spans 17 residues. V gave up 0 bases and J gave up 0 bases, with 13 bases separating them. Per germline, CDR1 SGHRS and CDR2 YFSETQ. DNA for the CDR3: TGCGCCAGCAGCTTGGCCGGAGGGATAAGCTCTGGAAACACCATATATTTT. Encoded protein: CASSLAGGISSGNTIYF. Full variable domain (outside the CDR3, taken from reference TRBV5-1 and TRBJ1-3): KAGVTQTPRYLIKTRGQQVTLSCSPISGHRSVSWYQQTPGQGLQFLFEYFSETQRNKGNFPGRFSGRQFSNSRSEMNVSTLELGDSALYLCASSLAGGISSGNTIYFGEGSWLTVV.

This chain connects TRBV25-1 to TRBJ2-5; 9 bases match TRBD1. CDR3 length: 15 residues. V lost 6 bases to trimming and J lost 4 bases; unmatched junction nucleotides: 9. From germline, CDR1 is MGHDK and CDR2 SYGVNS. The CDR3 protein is CASRQQGAWGETQYF. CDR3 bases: TGTGCCAGCAGGCAACAGGGGGCTTGGGGAGAGACCCAGTACTTC.